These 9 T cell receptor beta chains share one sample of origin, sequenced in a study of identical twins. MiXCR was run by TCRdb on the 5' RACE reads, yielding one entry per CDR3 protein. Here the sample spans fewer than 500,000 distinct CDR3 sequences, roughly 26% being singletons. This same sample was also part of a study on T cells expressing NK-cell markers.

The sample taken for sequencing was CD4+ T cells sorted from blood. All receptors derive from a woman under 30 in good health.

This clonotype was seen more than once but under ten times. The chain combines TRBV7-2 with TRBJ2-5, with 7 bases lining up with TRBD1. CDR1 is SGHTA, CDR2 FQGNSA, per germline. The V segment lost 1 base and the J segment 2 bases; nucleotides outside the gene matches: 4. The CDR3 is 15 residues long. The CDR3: CASSLDRGFQETQYF. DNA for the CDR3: TGTGCCAGCAGCTTAGACAGGGGTTTTCAAGAGACCCAGTACTTC.

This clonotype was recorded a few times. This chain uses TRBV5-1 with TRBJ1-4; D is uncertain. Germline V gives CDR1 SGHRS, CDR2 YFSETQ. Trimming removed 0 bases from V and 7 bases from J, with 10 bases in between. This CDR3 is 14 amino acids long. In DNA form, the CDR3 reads TGCGCCAGCAGCTTGGGGGGTTCGGGTGAAAAACTGTTTTTT. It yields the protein CASSLGGSGEKLFF.

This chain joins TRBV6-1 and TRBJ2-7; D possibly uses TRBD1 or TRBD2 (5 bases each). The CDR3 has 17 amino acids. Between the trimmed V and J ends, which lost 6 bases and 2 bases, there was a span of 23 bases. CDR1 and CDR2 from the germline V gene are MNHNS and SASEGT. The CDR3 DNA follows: TGTGCCAGCAGCCGACTAATACGGGACGCAACAACCTACGAGCAGTACTTC. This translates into CASSRLIRDATTYEQYF.

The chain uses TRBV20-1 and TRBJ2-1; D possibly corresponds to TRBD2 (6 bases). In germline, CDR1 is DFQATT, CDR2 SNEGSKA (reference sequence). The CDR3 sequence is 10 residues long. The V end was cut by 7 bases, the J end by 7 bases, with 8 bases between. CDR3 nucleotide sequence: TGCAGTGTTCGGGGGAATGAGCAGTTCTTC. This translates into CSVRGNEQFF.

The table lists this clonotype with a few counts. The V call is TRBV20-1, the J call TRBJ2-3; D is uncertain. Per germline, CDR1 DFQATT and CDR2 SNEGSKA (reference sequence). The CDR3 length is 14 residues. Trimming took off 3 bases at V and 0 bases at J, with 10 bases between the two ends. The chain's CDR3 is CSARKGPSTDTQYF. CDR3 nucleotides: TGCAGTGCTAGGAAAGGTCCTAGCACAGATACGCAGTATTTT.

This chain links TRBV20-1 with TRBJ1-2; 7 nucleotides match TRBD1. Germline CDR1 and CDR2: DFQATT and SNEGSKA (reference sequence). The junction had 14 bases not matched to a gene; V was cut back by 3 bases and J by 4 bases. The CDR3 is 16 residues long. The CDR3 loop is CSARARQGSSSYGYTF. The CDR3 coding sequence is TGCAGTGCTAGGGCGCGACAGGGATCGTCTTCCTATGGCTACACCTTC.

The CDR3: CSARADWRNPDTQYF. The CDR3 DNA follows: TGCAGTGCTAGAGCGGACTGGAGGAATCCAGATACGCAGTATTTT. The chain recombines TRBV20-1 with TRBJ2-3; a weak D match, TRBD2 (5 bases). CDR1 and CDR2 from the germline V gene are DFQATT and SNEGSKA (reference sequence). Trimming took off 1 base at V and 4 bases at J, with 15 bases between the two ends. CDR3 length: 15 residues.

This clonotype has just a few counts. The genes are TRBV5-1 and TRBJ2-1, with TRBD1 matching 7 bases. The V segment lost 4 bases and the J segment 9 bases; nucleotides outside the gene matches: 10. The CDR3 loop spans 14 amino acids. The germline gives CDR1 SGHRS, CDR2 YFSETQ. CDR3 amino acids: CASSGGQARGEQFF. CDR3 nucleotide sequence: TGCGCCAGCAGCGGCGGACAGGCGAGAGGTGAGCAGTTCTTC.

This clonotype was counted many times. The CDR3 sequence: CASSLDVGTEAFF. CDR3 coding DNA: TGCGCCAGCAGCCTAGATGTCGGCACTGAAGCTTTCTTT. The V call is TRBV5-1, the J call TRBJ1-1; no definite D call. V was clipped by 4 bases and J by 4 bases, with 11 bases between them. This CDR3 spans 13 amino acids. Germline values: CDR1 SGHRS, CDR2 YFSETQ.